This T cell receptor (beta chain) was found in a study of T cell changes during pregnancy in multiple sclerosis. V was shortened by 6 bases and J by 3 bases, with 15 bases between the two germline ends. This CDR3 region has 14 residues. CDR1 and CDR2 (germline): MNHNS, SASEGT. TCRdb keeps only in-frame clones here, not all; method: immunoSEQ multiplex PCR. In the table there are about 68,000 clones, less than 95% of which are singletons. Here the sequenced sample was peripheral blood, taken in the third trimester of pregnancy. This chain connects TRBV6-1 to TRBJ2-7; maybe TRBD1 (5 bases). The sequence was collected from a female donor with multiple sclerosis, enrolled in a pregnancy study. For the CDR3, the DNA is TGTGCCAGCAGCTCACTCACAGGATACTACGAGCAGTACTTC. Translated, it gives CASSSLTGYYEQYF.